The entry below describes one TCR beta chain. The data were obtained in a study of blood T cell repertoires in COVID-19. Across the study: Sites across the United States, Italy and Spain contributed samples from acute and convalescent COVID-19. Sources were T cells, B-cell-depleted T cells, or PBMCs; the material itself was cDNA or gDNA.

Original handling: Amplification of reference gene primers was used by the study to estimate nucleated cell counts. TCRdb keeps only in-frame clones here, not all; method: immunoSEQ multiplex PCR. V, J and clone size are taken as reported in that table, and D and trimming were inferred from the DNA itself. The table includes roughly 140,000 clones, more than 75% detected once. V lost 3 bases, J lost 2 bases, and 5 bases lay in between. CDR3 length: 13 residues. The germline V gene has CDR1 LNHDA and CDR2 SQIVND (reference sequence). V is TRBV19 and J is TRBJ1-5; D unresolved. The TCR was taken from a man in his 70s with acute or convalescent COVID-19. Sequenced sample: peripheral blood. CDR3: CASSITGNQPQHF. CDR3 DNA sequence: TGTGCCAGTAGTATTACGGGCAATCAGCCCCAGCATTTT.